This entry describes one T cell receptor beta chain. The read halts 3 residues ahead of the CDR3 end, with the missing end drawn from the germline J gene. The assay was immunoSEQ multiplex PCR, and TCRdb's table has in-frame clones only and misses some. Its clone listing holds roughly 50,000 clones. The data were taken from a study of Tregs in tolerant kidney transplant recipients. The CDR3 runs 14 residues. Looked up from germline, CDR1 is GTSNPN and CDR2 is SVGIG (reference sequence). V shed 4 bases and J 3 bases; nucleotides not matched to a gene: 6. This rearrangement joins TRBV30 to TRBJ1-1; 9 bases are shared with TRBD1. The sample here was CD4+ T cells from blood, taken before the transplant. The sequence came from a human donor who received a combined kidney and bone marrow transplant. The DNA read from the CDR3 is TGTGCCTGGACCCGACAGGGGGGTCACACTGAA. Translated, it gives CAWTRQGGHTE. The complete CDR3 reads CAWTRQGGHTEAFF.